This is a list of T cell receptor beta chains from one sample in a study of blood T cell repertoires in COVID-19. Produced via immunoSEQ multiplex PCR; TCRdb's table is partial and in-frame only. The sample includes over 90,000 clones, about 84% of them seen just once. Specimen: peripheral blood. The receptors originated from a man in his sixties with acute or convalescent COVID-19. Both conserved end residues are trimmed from each CDR3. Fields, in order: V gene, J gene, CDR3 protein.

TRBV6-6	TRBJ2-2	ASRFLPAGTGELF
TRBV3-1/TRBV3-2	TRBJ2-7	ASSQDGGRPSWE
TRBV19	TRBJ1-4	ASRLEGREKLF
TRBV7-2	TRBJ1-2	ASMGGPANYGYT
TRBV18	TRBJ1-2	ASSPATGHGFGYT
TRBV4-3	TRBJ2-3	ASSQDIGWEFTDTQY
TRBV14	TRBJ2-5	ASSQDLGAIQETQY
TRBV5-5	TRBJ1-1	ASSLGGTGNTEAF
TRBV21-1	TRBJ2-1	ASFPGHCSYNEQF
TRBV6-6	TRBJ2-7	ASSYSLTGAYEQY
TRBV7-9	TRBJ1-3	ASSSQGAGNTIY
TRBV5-6	TRBJ2-1	ASSLVSSGTNEQF
TRBV5-1	TRBJ2-1	ASSLREGSYNEQF
TRBV2	TRBJ2-7	ASRATGVYEQY
TRBV18	TRBJ2-7	ASSQNTGVRYEQY
TRBV5-1	TRBJ1-1	ASSPGRENTEAF
TRBV7-8	TRBJ2-2	ASSNEKYTGELF
TRBV18	TRBJ1-1	ASSRQGVVNTEAF
TRBV18	TRBJ2-3	ASSRTSGGLSSTDTQY
TRBV7-3	TRBJ1-1	ASSSVGGANTEAF
TRBV6-2/TRBV6-3	TRBJ2-1	ASSYVAGGGYNEQF
TRBV6-1	TRBJ1-5	ASSEGGTGSGFFGQPQH
TRBV10-2	TRBJ2-5	ASSEIQGISQY
TRBV10-1	TRBJ2-2	ASRPGGNTGELF
TRBV10-3	TRBJ2-7	AISEGTGRGEQY
TRBV2	TRBJ1-5	ASSEGQGYQPQH
TRBV6-5	TRBJ2-7	ASSYSLRTDSEQY
TRBV7-2	TRBJ2-7	ASSLVAHSYEQY
TRBV3-1/TRBV3-2	TRBJ2-1	ASSQKTSMAVQF
TRBV11-2	TRBJ2-5	ASSPGQGETQY
TRBV2	TRBJ1-4	ASSDMPTGQDEKLF
TRBV19	TRBJ2-3	ASSKGLAGVASTDTQY
TRBV15	TRBJ2-7	ATSRDPTRIPHEQY
TRBV28	TRBJ2-7	ASSPVAGASEQY
TRBV6-2/TRBV6-3	TRBJ1-5	ASSYVAGRFSNQPQH
TRBV7-9	TRBJ2-5	ASSLRGAPQETQY
TRBV19	TRBJ1-5	ASSPETGNQPQH
TRBV6-2/TRBV6-3	TRBJ2-1	ASSYSPGINEQF
TRBV5-4	TRBJ1-5	ASSLGTEPVQPQH
TRBV11-2	TRBJ2-3	ASSPERGDTQY
TRBV11-2	TRBJ2-3	ASSSPGLGLYTDTQY
TRBV2	TRBJ2-1	ASSAPGQVQPYNEQF
TRBV27	TRBJ1-2	ASTGRPGTGDGYT
TRBV29-1	TRBJ2-7	SVTAGGPFEQY
TRBV7-6	TRBJ2-1	ASSNRDRSV
TRBV18	TRBJ2-5	ASSNREGSRGETQY
TRBV12-3/TRBV12-4	TRBJ1-4	ASSHDNRGGLF
TRBV19	TRBJ2-1	ASSTHGESSYNEQF
TRBV30	TRBJ1-3	ASSGVGRLGNTIY
TRBV12-3/TRBV12-4	TRBJ1-4	ASSPWTVGELF
TRBV4-3	TRBJ1-3	ASSQEYRGAGNTIY